A single sample gave rise to the 21 T cell receptor beta chains below, sequenced in a study of blood T cell repertoires in COVID-19 (dated by TCRdb to about 2020). Libraries were prepared through the immunoSEQ multiplex PCR assay. Held by TCRdb, this immuneACCESS table contains in-frame sequences only and omits some clones. Under half of the omission traces to an unresolved V gene where checked; the cause of the rest is unknown. Here the sample has about 32,000 clones; 80% to 95% occur a single time. 1% of the sample comes from the top ten. Input material: peripheral blood. These receptors were taken from a man in his sixties or seventies with active or convalescent COVID-19.

This clone has a single count. CDR3 in DNA: TGTGCCACCAGCAGCCCAGACAGGAGCCCCTATGGCTACACCTTC. Its translation: CATSSPDRSPYGYTF. The chain is built from TRBV15 and TRBJ1-2; the D gene is possibly TRBD1 (6 bases). CDR1 is LNHNV, CDR2 YYDKDF, per germline (reference sequence). The germline V and J ends were trimmed by 3 bases and 4 bases, with 15 bases remaining between them. The CDR3 is 15 residues long.

This clone was observed a few times. The chain has TRBV18 and TRBJ1-5, with TRBD1 identical over 9 bases. The CDR3 consists of 17 residues. J lost 0 bases, V lost 6 bases, and 9 bases had no gene match. The germline V gene encodes CDR1 KGHSH and CDR2 LQKENI. The DNA for the CDR3 is TGTGCCAGCTCGTCGGGACAGGGAGTAAATAGCAATCAGCCCCAGCATTTT. Translating it yields CASSSGQGVNSNQPQHF.

The chain is built from TRBV4-2 and TRBJ2-1; no clear D gene. CDR1 is LGHNA and CDR2 is YNFKEQ in the germline V gene. V was shortened by 0 bases and J by 4 bases, with 7 bases between the two germline ends. The CDR3 extends over 14 amino acids. The CDR3 protein is CASSQDRGYNEQFF. The CDR3 bases are TGTGCCAGCAGCCAAGATCGAGGTTACAATGAGCAGTTCTTC.

V usage is TRBV5-1 and J usage is TRBJ1-1; weak D call: TRBD1 (6 bases). Germline V gene lookup returns CDR1 SGHRS and CDR2 YFSETQ. The CDR3 spans 11 residues. The ends were cut back, 5 bases at V and 7 bases at J, with 9 bases in the middle. CDR3 in amino acids: CASRAQGEAFF. The CDR3 nucleotides read TGCGCCAGCAGGGCACAGGGTGAAGCTTTCTTT.

The chain links TRBV28 to TRBJ1-2; 7 nucleotides agree with TRBD1. The V and J ends lost 9 bases and 3 bases, in that order; junction bases with no gene match: 4. Germline CDR1 is MDHEN and CDR2 is SYDVKM. The CDR3 runs 12 residues. CDR3 region: CASTTGYYGYTF. CDR3 coding DNA: TGTGCCAGTACGACAGGGTACTATGGCTACACCTTC.

This clone was seen a single time. The chain is built from TRBV5-1 and TRBJ1-1; D unclear. In germline, CDR1 is SGHRS, CDR2 YFSETQ. V was shortened by 0 bases and J by 3 bases, with 9 bases between the two germline ends. This CDR3 spans 14 amino acids. The CDR3 region is CASSLGYGDTEAFF. In DNA form, the CDR3 reads TGCGCCAGCAGCTTGGGATACGGGGACACTGAAGCTTTCTTT.

A single count supports this clone. The chain employs TRBV18 and TRBJ2-2, with D tentatively TRBD2 (5 bases). CDR3 length: 16 amino acids. V was cut by 0 bases and J by 4 bases, with 12 bases left in between. Looked up from germline, CDR1 is KGHSH and CDR2 is LQKENI. CDR3: CASSPPWTPSTGELFF. The CDR3 coding sequence is TGTGCCAGCTCACCACCGTGGACTCCCAGCACCGGGGAGCTGTTTTTT.

This chain uses TRBV24-1 with TRBJ2-1; 10 positions agree with TRBD1. With 3 bases clipped from V and 6 bases from J, the junction kept 4 bases outside the gene matches. The CDR3 is made up of 15 amino acids. Germline lookup yields CDR1 KGHDR and CDR2 SFDVKD. In DNA form, the CDR3 reads TGTGCCACCAGTGATGGGACAGGGGCTAGCAATGAGCAGTTCTTC. It codes for CATSDGTGASNEQFF.

V is TRBV19 and J is TRBJ2-3, with 7 bases identical to TRBD2. V trimming: 9 bases; J trimming: 5 bases; junction bases outside the gene matches: 14. Germline V gene lookup returns CDR1 LNHDA and CDR2 SQIVND (reference sequence). The CDR3 is made up of 15 amino acids. CDR3 sequence reads: CASGGLAGARDTQYF. In nucleotides, the CDR3 is TGTGCCAGCGGGGGGTTAGCTGGAGCCCGAGATACGCAGTATTTT.

This clone counts as medium-sized. The chain couples TRBV6-1 to TRBJ1-1; 8 bases line up with TRBD1. Unmatched junction bases numbered 8, after V lost 3 bases and J lost 5 bases. Germline CDR1 is MNHNS and CDR2 is SASEGT. The CDR3 sequence is 15 residues long. In nucleotides, the CDR3 is TGTGCCAGCAGTGATACCCCGACAGGGGTTACTGAAGCTTTCTTT. This codes for CASSDTPTGVTEAFF.

This clone appeared a single time. The rearrangement uses TRBV4-3 and TRBJ1-2, with D tentatively TRBD1 (5 bases). Germline-derived CDR1 and CDR2 are LGHNA and YSLEER. The CDR3 is 18 amino acids. Trimming took off 0 bases at V and 5 bases at J, with 22 bases between the two ends. CDR3 sequence reads: CASSQDPATTGTYYGYTF. The CDR3, as DNA: TGCGCCAGCAGCCAAGATCCAGCTACCACAGGAACGTATTATGGCTACACCTTC.

This clone was counted a single time. The rearrangement joins TRBV7-2 to TRBJ2-5, with TRBD1 identical over 7 bases. The trim removed 9 bases at V and 4 bases at J, leaving 5 bases unmatched. Germline CDR1 reads SGHTA; CDR2 reads FQGNSA. This CDR3 has 12 residues. CDR3 DNA sequence: TGTGCCAGTGAGACAGGGACAGAGACCCAGTACTTC. Translating gives CASETGTETQYF. The full variable domain, its missing parts supplied by reference TRBV7-2 and TRBJ2-5, is GAGVSQSPSNKVTEKGKDVELRCDPISGHTALYWYRQSLGQGLEFLIYFQGNSAPDKSGLPSDRFSAERTGGSVSTLTIQRTQQEDSAVYLCASETGTETQYFGPGTRLLVL.

CDR3 sequence (DNA): TGTGCCAGCAGCCAAGATTTCGCGCAGGGAAAGACTGAAGCTTTCTTT. Its protein product is CASSQDFAQGKTEAFF. This sequence joins TRBV4-2 and TRBJ1-1, with D perhaps TRBD1 (5 bases). This CDR3 is 16 amino acids long. The ends were cut back, 0 bases at V and 5 bases at J, with 16 bases in the middle. Germline lookup yields CDR1 LGHNA and CDR2 YNFKEQ.

This clone has more than one count but fewer than ten. This chain uses TRBV18 with TRBJ2-1, with a weak D call TRBD1 (6 bases). From germline, CDR1 is KGHSH and CDR2 LQKENI. V was clipped by 6 bases and J by 6 bases, with 9 bases between them. CDR3 length: 12 residues. The CDR3: CASSSDSNEQFF. The CDR3 nucleotides read TGTGCCAGCTCCTCGGACAGCAATGAGCAGTTCTTC.

This clone was recorded a few times. The chain joins TRBV27 to TRBJ1-4, with 12 positions matching TRBD1. This CDR3 spans 14 amino acids. Germline CDR1 MNHEY, CDR2 SMNVEV (reference sequence). V dropped 6 bases and J dropped 7; count of bases not matched to a gene: 3. CDR3 sequence reads: CASSRDRGPEKLFF. Written as DNA, the CDR3 is TGTGCCAGCAGCCGGGACAGGGGGCCTGAAAAACTGTTTTTT. The variable domain in full, with the rest retrieved from reference TRBV27 and TRBJ1-4, is EAQVTQNPRYLITVTGKKLTVTCSQNMNHEYMSWYRQDPGLGLRQIYYSMNVEVTDKGDVPEGYKVSRKEKRNFPLILESPSPNQTSLYFCASSRDRGPEKLFFGSGTQLSVL.

This clone was counted a few times. One end of the junction is discordant with germline, which a read error may explain. The V and J genes are TRBV27 and TRBJ2-1; D uncertain. The CDR3 totals 8 residues. Germline CDR1 and CDR2: MNHEY and SMNVEV (reference sequence). The CDR3 here is CASSQLLF. The CDR3 nucleotides are TGTGCCAGCAGTCAACTACTCTTC.

The chain has TRBV18 and TRBJ1-5; possible D gene TRBD1, 5 bases. The CDR3 has 15 amino acids. The germline gives CDR1 KGHSH, CDR2 LQKENI. V dropped 3 bases and J dropped 8 bases, with 17 bases sitting between them. Written as DNA, the CDR3 is TGTGCCAGCTCACCGTATAACAACCAGGGTAAGCCCCAGCATTTT. Translating gives CASSPYNNQGKPQHF.

The chain recombines TRBV28 with TRBJ2-2; the D gene is possibly TRBD2 (6 bases). Germline V gene data show CDR1 as MDHEN and CDR2 as SYDVKM. Trimming left V 6 bases short and J 6 bases short, with 17 bases between. The CDR3 covers 15 residues. The CDR3 spells CASRSEGVEPGELFF. CDR3 DNA: TGTGCCAGCAGGTCGGAGGGCGTGGAACCCGGGGAGCTGTTTTTT.

The rearrangement uses TRBV2 and TRBJ1-2; 10 bases are shared with TRBD1. Germline V gene lookup returns CDR1 SNHLY and CDR2 FYNNEI. The CDR3 spans 15 residues. V dropped 6 bases and J dropped 4; count of bases not matched to a gene: 8. CDR3 residues: CASSGRDRGSYGYTF. DNA for the CDR3: TGTGCCAGCAGCGGCCGGGACAGGGGTAGCTATGGCTACACCTTC.

This clone was recorded only once. The rearrangement links TRBV9 to TRBJ1-6; possible D gene TRBD1, 5 bases. Trimming left V 6 bases short and J 0 bases short, with 10 bases between. The germline V gene encodes CDR1 SGDLS and CDR2 YYNGEE. The CDR3 runs 15 residues. The DNA for the CDR3 is TGTGCCAGCAATTCGGGGGACTCCTATAATTCACCCCTCCACTTT. Amino acid sequence: CASNSGDSYNSPLHF.

The chain couples TRBV27 to TRBJ2-2; possibly TRBD2 for D (6 bases). CDR1 and CDR2 from the germline V gene are MNHEY and SMNVEV (reference sequence). V lost 5 bases and J 5 bases, leaving 15 bases between the germline ends. The CDR3 runs 15 residues. In DNA, the CDR3 is TGTGCCAGCAGTCCCGGGACTCCTAGAACCGGGGAGCTGTTTTTT. This gives the protein CASSPGTPRTGELFF.